Listed here are 14 T cell receptor beta chains from one sample, sequenced in a study of T cells in Graves' hyperthyroidism and ophthalmopathy. Using RNA transcripts as the source, TCR beta CDR3 regions were amplified. TCR CDR3 underwent first-round RT-PCR with the HTBI primer set. MiXCR was run by TCRdb on the multiplex PCR reads, yielding one entry per CDR3 protein. The top ten hold over 7.5% of the sample, which has fewer than 550,000 distinct CDR3 sequences, about a sixth seen once. Sequenced: blood. Source of these receptors: a woman under 30 with Graves' hyperthyroidism.

This chain uses TRBV15 with TRBJ2-1; no definite D call. The ends were cut back, 1 base at V and 10 bases at J, with 8 bases in the middle. CDR3 length: 12 amino acids. The germline V gene has CDR1 LNHNV and CDR2 YYDKDF (reference sequence). Here the CDR3 DNA reads TGTGCCACCAGCAGAGCTCGCACCGAGCAGTTCTTC. This gives the protein CATSRARTEQFF.

CDR3 amino acids: CASSIQGGKNTIYF. As DNA, the CDR3 is TGTGCCAGTAGTATACAAGGGGGCAAAAACACCATATATTTT. The chain is built from TRBV19 and TRBJ1-3; 7 bases match TRBD1. Germline values: CDR1 LNHDA, CDR2 SQIVND (reference sequence). This CDR3 has 14 amino acids. V lost 2 bases and J lost 6; bases outside the gene matches: 4.

The DNA for the CDR3 is TGTGCCAGCAGTCCGGGGAGCTGGTACGAGCAGTACTTC. This codes for CASSPGSWYEQYF. The V gene is TRBV12-3 or TRBV12-4, the J gene TRBJ2-7, with D tentatively TRBD2 (5 bases). The V end was cut by 5 bases, the J end by 4 bases, with 12 bases between. This CDR3 spans 13 amino acids.

The sample holds a few counts of this clonotype. The chain is built from TRBV3-1 and TRBJ1-6; D possibly corresponds to TRBD1 (5 bases). The germline V and J ends were trimmed by 1 base and 6 bases, with 16 bases remaining between them. The CDR3 sequence is 17 residues long. Germline values: CDR1 LGHDT, CDR2 YNNKEL (reference sequence). As DNA, the CDR3 is TGTGCCAGCAGCCAAGGTACCCTTGGGGCCCGTAATTCACCCCTCCACTTT. Protein: CASSQGTLGARNSPLHF.

This clonotype was observed at least ten times. The genes are TRBV7-9 and TRBJ1-5; the D gene is possibly TRBD1 (6 bases). Looked up from germline, CDR1 is SEHNR and CDR2 is FQNEAQ (reference sequence). Trimming took 1 base from V and 2 from J, leaving 9 bases between them. The CDR3 runs 15 residues. Written as DNA, the CDR3 is TGTGCCAGCAGCTTAGAAGCAGGGGGCAATCAGCCCCAGCATTTT. It translates to CASSLEAGGNQPQHF.

The chain uses TRBV27 and TRBJ2-3, with TRBD1 identical over 8 bases. This CDR3 comprises 16 residues. Per germline, CDR1 MNHEY and CDR2 SMNVEV (reference sequence). V lost 1 base to trimming and J lost 0 bases; unmatched junction nucleotides: 3. DNA of the CDR3: TGTGCCAGCAGTTTATATCAGGGGGCTAGCACAGATACGCAGTATTTT. Translation gives CASSLYQGASTDTQYF.

This clonotype was counted many times. The rearrangement uses TRBV3-1 and TRBJ2-3; D uncertain. Trimming removed 0 bases from V and 6 bases from J, with 4 bases in between. The CDR3 totals 12 residues. Looked up from germline, CDR1 is LGHDT and CDR2 is YNNKEL (reference sequence). DNA of the CDR3: TGTGCCAGCAGCCAAGATTACGATACGCAGTATTTT. Protein: CASSQDYDTQYF.

This clonotype appeared a few times. The chain is built from TRBV20-1 and TRBJ2-2; possible D gene TRBD1, 5 bases. This CDR3 comprises 13 residues. V was shortened by 0 bases and J by 7 bases, with 9 bases between the two germline ends. The germline V gene has CDR1 DFQATT and CDR2 SNEGSKA (reference sequence). The CDR3 coding sequence is TGCAGTGCTAGAGACAGGGTGGACGGGGAGCTGTTTTTT. Its protein product is CSARDRVDGELFF.

This clonotype was seen at least ten times. The chain employs TRBV7-3 and TRBJ2-3, with D perhaps matching TRBD1 or TRBD2 (5 bases each). In germline, CDR1 is SGHTA, CDR2 FQGTGA. V gave up 2 bases and J gave up 3 bases, with 12 bases separating them. CDR3 length: 15 residues. The CDR3 region has the DNA TGTGCCAGCAGCTTAGACGGGTGGGGGACAGATACGCAGTATTTT. It encodes CASSLDGWGTDTQYF. Filled out from reference TRBV7-3 and TRBJ2-3, the complete variable domain reads GAGVSQTPSNKVTEKGKYVELRCDPISGHTALYWYRQSLGQGPEFLIYFQGTGAADDSGLPNDRFFAVRPEGSVSTLKIQRTERGDSAVYLCASSLDGWGTDTQYFGPGTRLTVL.

This sequence joins TRBV3-1 and TRBJ2-4; 7 bases fit TRBD1. Germline V gene lookup returns CDR1 LGHDT and CDR2 YNNKEL (reference sequence). The CDR3 has 14 amino acids. J was trimmed by 8 bases and V by 1 base; bases with no gene match: 5. CDR3 loop: CASSQGGGADIQYF. CDR3 DNA: TGTGCCAGCAGCCAAGGAGGGGGCGCGGACATTCAGTACTTC.

The gene calls are TRBV5-6 and TRBJ2-3, with D perhaps matching TRBD2 (6 bases). CDR1 is SGHDT, CDR2 YYEEEE, per germline. The CDR3 covers 19 residues. V was shortened by 1 base and J by 3 bases, with 24 bases between the two germline ends. CDR3 in DNA: TGTGCCAGCAGCTTGTTTGATGTGGGGGGAGCCAAAGGGACAGATACGCAGTATTTT. Translation gives CASSLFDVGGAKGTDTQYF.

This clonotype was found many times. The chain combines TRBV20-1 with TRBJ1-1; 7 bases are a match to TRBD1. The CDR3 loop spans 14 amino acids. The J segment lost 1 base and the V segment lost 6 bases, leaving 8 bases of the junction unmatched. CDR1 DFQATT and CDR2 SNEGSKA come from the germline V gene (reference sequence). The CDR3, as DNA: TGCAGTGCCGGGGGACAGACCCAGAACACTGAAGCTTTCTTT. Protein: CSAGGQTQNTEAFF.

The V gene is TRBV5-1, the J gene TRBJ2-1; 12 bases are shared with TRBD2. Trimming cost V 0 bases and J 6 bases; bases outside gene matches: 13. CDR1 and CDR2 (germline): SGHRS, YFSETQ. The CDR3 contains 19 residues. DNA for the CDR3: TGCGCCAGCAGCTTGGGGACTCTAGCGGGGGGGTTCCCGGCCAATGAGCAGTTCTTC. As protein: CASSLGTLAGGFPANEQFF. The full variable domain, in which reference TRBV5-1 and TRBJ2-1 provide the parts outside the CDR3, is KAGVTQTPRYLIKTRGQQVTLSCSPISGHRSVSWYQQTPGQGLQFLFEYFSETQRNKGNFPGRFSGRQFSNSRSEMNVSTLELGDSALYLCASSLGTLAGGFPANEQFFGPGTRLTVL.

This clonotype has at least ten counts. The chain carries TRBV10-2 and TRBJ2-1; 8 bases align to TRBD2. V lost 4 bases and J lost 11; bases outside the gene matches: 13. The V gene's germline CDR1 is WSHSY and CDR2 SAAADI. The CDR3 is made up of 15 amino acids. The CDR3 loop reads CASSGLLGTSVKQFF. Here the CDR3 DNA reads TGCGCCAGCAGTGGACTTTTAGGGACTAGTGTAAAGCAGTTCTTC.